This T cell receptor (beta chain) was sequenced during a study of long-term antiretroviral therapy in people with HIV. The wider study: Collection of the earliest samples took place about a decade ahead of the 2015 immediate-ART recommendation.

This CDR3 has 11 amino acids. Germline-derived CDR1 and CDR2 are SGHRS and YFSETQ. Trimming cost V 0 bases and J 4 bases, with 2 bases left between them. Details on this clone: This specimen includes other DNA sequences encoding the same CDR3.

The assay, immunoSEQ v3.0, was run at survey level. The method was immunoSEQ multiplex PCR; TCRdb's version includes in-frame clones alone and lacks a portion of them. The sample has just over 15,000 clones, around 85% seen once; the top ten hold about 16%. The clonotype originates from a man aged 40-49 years with HIV. The chain joins TRBV5-1 to TRBJ2-7; D gene ambiguous. The source was unsorted PBMCs, collected just before starting antiretroviral therapy. The CDR3 loop is CASSLGYEQYF. The CDR3 nucleotides read TGCGCCAGCAGCTTGGGGTACGAGCAGTACTTC. The entire variable domain, with the rest obtained from reference TRBV5-1 and TRBJ2-7, is as follows: KAGVTQTPRYLIKTRGQQVTLSCSPISGHRSVSWYQQTPGQGLQFLFEYFSETQRNKGNFPGRFSGRQFSNSRSEMNVSTLELGDSALYLCASSLGYEQYFGPGTRLTVT.